A selection of T cell receptor beta chains follows, all from one sample in a study of cytomegalovirus exposure and HLA in healthy donors. Generated by immunoSEQ multiplex PCR, the TCRdb table keeps only in-frame clones and is missing some. This sample yields about 80,000 clones, of which approximately 60% are seen a single time; 4% to 4.5% belongs to the top ten. The sequencing input was PBMCs. These receptors were obtained from a male donor in good health and CMV-seropositive. Each CDR3 is given with its conserved first and last residue. Fields, in order: D gene, clone size, V gene, J gene, CDR3 DNA, CDR3 protein. A D gene is named only where the DNA matches it firmly. Part of the rows lack a size; the others show once, few, many or a class for expanded clones.

D: .; size: few; V: TRBV4-1; J: TRBJ2-2; DNA: TGCGCCAGCAGCCAAGACGGAGGTCGGAACACCGGGGAGCTGTTTTTT; CDR3: CASSQDGGRNTGELFF
D: TRBD2; size: once; V: TRBV29-1; J: TRBJ2-7; DNA: TGCAGCGTTACTAGCGGTGTTGGGGACGAGCAGTACTTC; CDR3: CSVTSGVGDEQYF
D: TRBD1; size: .; V: TRBV7-9; J: TRBJ1-2; DNA: TGTGCCAGCAGCCTTCTCGACTTTTGGGACAGGGGGCAGAACTATGGCTACACCTTC; CDR3: CASSLLDFWDRGQNYGYTF
D: .; size: .; V: TRBV4-1; J: TRBJ2-7; DNA: TGCGCCAGCAGCCAACGGGAAACCTACGAGCAGTACTTC; CDR3: CASSQRETYEQYF
D: TRBD1; size: few; V: TRBV25-1; J: TRBJ2-5; DNA: TGTGCCAGCAGTGACCCGGGACAGGGCGAAGAGACCCAGTACTTC; CDR3: CASSDPGQGEETQYF
D: TRBD1; size: .; V: TRBV11-3; J: TRBJ1-3; DNA: TGTGCCAGCAGCCCGGGACAGGGGCCTGGAAACACCATATATTTT; CDR3: CASSPGQGPGNTIYF
D: TRBD2; size: .; V: TRBV6-1; J: TRBJ2-1; DNA: TGTGCCAGCAGTCCTCGGGAGGCTCCCCGCAATGAGCAGTTCTTC; CDR3: CASSPREAPRNEQFF
D: .; size: .; V: TRBV27; J: TRBJ2-1; DNA: TGTGCCAGCAGTTTATCCGGGAGCACCTACAATGAGCAGTTCTTC; CDR3: CASSLSGSTYNEQFF
D: .; size: .; V: TRBV7-2; J: TRBJ1-6; DNA: TGTGCCAGCAGCGCCCAAATCACAGGGTCCTCCCATAATTCACCCCTCCACTTT; CDR3: CASSAQITGSSHNSPLHF
D: .; size: .; V: TRBV30; J: TRBJ1-5; DNA: TGTGCCTGGGGCAATGGGGGCTTGGATCAGCCCCAGCATTTT; CDR3: CAWGNGGLDQPQHF
D: TRBD2; size: few; V: TRBV5-1; J: TRBJ2-7; DNA: TGCGCCAGCAGCTTGGAACTGGGGGGGTACGAGCAGTACTTC; CDR3: CASSLELGGYEQYF
D: .; size: .; V: TRBV6-1; J: TRBJ1-5; DNA: TGTGCCAGCAGTGAAAGAGGCGGCCAGCCCCAGCATTTT; CDR3: CASSERGGQPQHF